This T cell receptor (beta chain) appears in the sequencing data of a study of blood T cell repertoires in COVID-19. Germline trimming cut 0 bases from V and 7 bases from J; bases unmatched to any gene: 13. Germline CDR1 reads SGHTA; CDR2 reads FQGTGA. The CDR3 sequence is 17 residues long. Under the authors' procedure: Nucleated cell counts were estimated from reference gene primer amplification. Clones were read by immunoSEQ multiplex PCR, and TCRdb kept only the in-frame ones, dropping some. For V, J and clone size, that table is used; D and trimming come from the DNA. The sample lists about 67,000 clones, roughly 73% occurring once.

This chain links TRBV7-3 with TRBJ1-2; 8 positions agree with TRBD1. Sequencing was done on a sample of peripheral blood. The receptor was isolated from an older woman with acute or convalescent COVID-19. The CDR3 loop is CASSLTAGGAGEFGYTF. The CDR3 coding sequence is TGTGCCAGCAGCTTAACGGCAGGGGGCGCGGGCGAGTTTGGCTACACCTTC.